These T cell receptor beta chains were read from a single sample in a study of blood T cell repertoires in COVID-19. Measured with immunoSEQ multiplex PCR; TCRdb has only the in-frame clones, and not every one. The profile shows about 250,000 clones, approximately 88% of them singletons. Sequencing was performed on peripheral blood. Every receptor here comes from a woman in her 30s with acute or convalescent COVID-19. Each CDR3 is given with its conserved first and last residue. D genes are given only for firm matches. The size field is filled for only some rows; it gives once, few, many or a size class.

TRBV6-5	.	TRBJ2-7	.	TGTGCCAGCAGTAACCGGTTCCACGAGCAGTACTTC	CASSNRFHEQYF
TRBV7-2	TRBD1	TRBJ1-2	.	TGTGCCAGCAGCCAACAGGGGGCTCAGGGCTACACCTTC	CASSQQGAQGYTF
TRBV10-3	TRBD1	TRBJ1-5	.	TGTGCCATCAGCACAGGGGATGGTCAGCCCCAGCATTTT	CAISTGDGQPQHF
TRBV9	TRBD1	TRBJ2-1	.	TGTGCCAGCAGCCTACAGGGGTTTAATGAGCAGTTCTTC	CASSLQGFNEQFF
TRBV4-3	.	TRBJ1-2	.	TGCGCCAGCAGCCAAGATCTAACAGGGCTCAACTATGGCTACACCTTC	CASSQDLTGLNYGYTF
TRBV27	TRBD2	TRBJ2-5	.	TGTGCCAGCAGTTCAGGGGTGGGACTAGCTGAGACCCAGTACTTC	CASSSGVGLAETQYF
TRBV6-6	TRBD2	TRBJ2-3	.	TGTGCCAGCAGTTTTAGAAGCGGGATAGGTACAGATACGCAGTATTTT	CASSFRSGIGTDTQYF
TRBV11-3	.	TRBJ1-2	few	TGTGCCAGCAGCTTAACCCCCTCGGGAGGCTACACCTTC	CASSLTPSGGYTF
TRBV7-9	.	TRBJ1-4	.	TGTGCCAGCAGCGCAGTTAAACAGGGCTTGTTAGAAAAACTGTTTTTT	CASSAVKQGLLEKLFF
TRBV19	.	TRBJ2-7	.	TGTGCCAGTAACTTCTACGAGCAGTACTTC	CASNFYEQYF
TRBV12-3/TRBV12-4	.	TRBJ2-5	.	TGTGCCAGCAGTTTAGCGGGCATAAAGACCCAGTACTTC	CASSLAGIKTQYF
TRBV5-1	TRBD1	TRBJ2-2	.	TGCGCCAGCAGCTTGGTACAGGGGGCTGTTAACACCGGGGAGCTGTTTTTT	CASSLVQGAVNTGELFF
TRBV6-1	.	TRBJ1-4	.	TGTGCCAGCAGTGGGGTCCGGGGGGTAACTAATGAAAAACTGTTTTTT	CASSGVRGVTNEKLFF
TRBV4-3	.	TRBJ2-7	.	TGCGCCAGCAGCCAAGAGGGCAGGGGCTACGAGCAGTACTTC	CASSQEGRGYEQYF
TRBV6-1	TRBD1	TRBJ1-4	.	TGTGCCAGCAGTGAAATCCCCGGACAGGGAGTGGAAAAACTGTTTTTT	CASSEIPGQGVEKLFF
TRBV3-1/TRBV3-2	.	TRBJ2-5	.	TGTGCCAGCAGCCTTTCTGAGACCCAGTACTTC	CASSLSETQYF
TRBV6-2/TRBV6-3	.	TRBJ2-5	.	TGTGCCAGCAGTTACTCGGCGGGGTCCGGGGAGACCCAGTACTTC	CASSYSAGSGETQYF
TRBV10-3	.	TRBJ1-4	.	TGTGCCATCAGTGATTCCGGGGGGTTTAATGAAAAACTGTTTTTT	CAISDSGGFNEKLFF
TRBV3-1/TRBV3-2	.	TRBJ2-2	.	TGTGCCAGCAGCCGCAGGGGGAACACCGGGGAGCTGTTTTTT	CASSRRGNTGELFF
TRBV27	.	TRBJ2-7	.	TGTGCCAGCAGTTTATCCTACGGGTTTTACGAGCAGTACTTC	CASSLSYGFYEQYF
TRBV5-1	.	TRBJ2-5	.	TGCGCCAGCAGATTGCCCGGGTCGGGAGAGACCCAGTACTTC	CASRLPGSGETQYF
TRBV19	.	TRBJ1-5	.	TGTGCCAGTAGTTCCCCGGGAAGGGCGAGCAATCAGCCCCAGCATTTT	CASSSPGRASNQPQHF
TRBV27	TRBD1	TRBJ2-3	.	TGTGCCAGTCTCGGGACAGGGGTGCAAGATACGCAGTATTTT	CASLGTGVQDTQYF
TRBV7-2	.	TRBJ1-6	.	TGTGCCAGCAGCTTAATGGGCGTCGTCTCCTATAATTCACCCCTCCACTTT	CASSLMGVVSYNSPLHF
TRBV18	TRBD1	TRBJ1-2	.	TGTGCCAGCTCGGAGGACAGGGGCCCCTATGGCTACACCTTC	CASSEDRGPYGYTF
TRBV7-2	TRBD1	TRBJ2-2	once	TGTGCCAGCAGCTCCCGGGACAGCAACACCGGGGAGCTGTTTTTT	CASSSRDSNTGELFF
TRBV29-1	TRBD2	TRBJ2-1	once	TGCAGCGTTGACCGACTAGCGGAAGACAATGAGCAGTTCTTC	CSVDRLAEDNEQFF
TRBV19	.	TRBJ1-4	.	TGTGCCAGTAGTATCGCGGGAACCCCTAATGAAAAACTGTTTTTT	CASSIAGTPNEKLFF
TRBV7-3	.	TRBJ2-1	.	TGTGCCAGCAGCCCGGGTGGCTACAATGAGCAGTTCTTC	CASSPGGYNEQFF
TRBV6-5	TRBD2	TRBJ2-1	.	TGTGCCAGCAGTTACCCTGGCGGGAGTTCCCATGAGCAGTTCTTC	CASSYPGGSSHEQFF
TRBV6-2/TRBV6-3	.	TRBJ1-4	.	TGTGCCAGCAGTTACCGGGGGATGGGAGAAAAACTGTTTTTT	CASSYRGMGEKLFF
TRBV21-1	.	TRBJ1-1	.	TGTGCCAGCAGCCAGGGGGGGAACACTGAAGCTTTCTTT	CASSQGGNTEAFF
TRBV5-1	TRBD1	TRBJ1-1	.	TGCGCCAGCAGCTTGGCAGGACAGGGTCGAACTGAAGCTTTCTTT	CASSLAGQGRTEAFF
TRBV11-2	.	TRBJ1-5	.	TGTGCCAGCAGCTTACGGGGTATTGGTCAGCCCCAGCATTTT	CASSLRGIGQPQHF
TRBV6-6	.	TRBJ1-4	.	TGTGCCAGCAGTTACTCGATTGGGGGGGAACTGTTTTTT	CASSYSIGGELFF
TRBV4-3	TRBD1	TRBJ2-1	.	TGCGCCAGCAGCCCAGGGACAGGGGGCTCCTACAATGAGCAGTTCTTC	CASSPGTGGSYNEQFF
TRBV27	TRBD1	TRBJ1-2	.	TGTGCCAGCAGTCCCAGGGACAGGGAGGCCTCTAACGGCTACACCTTC	CASSPRDREASNGYTF
TRBV4-3	TRBD1	TRBJ2-1	.	TGCGCCAGCAGCCAAGACCACAGGGGAAATGAGCAGTTCTTC	CASSQDHRGNEQFF
TRBV21-1	.	TRBJ2-7	.	TGTGCCAGCAGCCCAAGGACAGGACCCTACGAGCAGTACTTC	CASSPRTGPYEQYF
TRBV9	TRBD2	TRBJ2-3	.	TGTGCCAGCAGCCCCCGGACTAGCGGGAGGCCTCTGTCTAGCACAGATACGCAGTATTTT	CASSPRTSGRPLSSTDTQYF
TRBV10-3	.	TRBJ1-4	.	TGTGCCATCAGTGCCGCCCTCGAATGGGAGGGTGAAAAACTGTTTTTT	CAISAALEWEGEKLFF
TRBV7-9	.	TRBJ2-1	.	TGTGCCAGCAGCCCCTATAATGAGCAGTTCTTC	CASSPYNEQFF
TRBV7-9	TRBD1	TRBJ2-3	.	TGTGCCAGCTTTGACTCGGGACAGGGGGCGAAAGATACGCAGTATTTT	CASFDSGQGAKDTQYF
TRBV7-6	TRBD2	TRBJ2-1	.	TGTGCCAGCAGCTTAGGGCCTAGCGGGTACAATGAGCAGTTCTTC	CASSLGPSGYNEQFF